The 10 T cell receptor beta chains listed next were all sequenced from one sample in a study of metastatic and nonmetastatic thyroid tumors. TCRdb re-called clones from the PCR reads using MiXCR. The data contain about 85,000 clones, over 8.5% of them singletons. Before thyroid surgery, none of the patients had received any treatment. What was sequenced was blood. These receptor sequences come from a female donor with papillary thyroid cancer or a benign thyroid nodule (not recorded which). Some clones in this sample may be carry-over from other donors' samples.

In this sample, this clone turned up many times. The CDR3 region is CASSGDTSAYEQYF. The CDR3 bases are TGCGCCAGCAGCGGGGACACCTCCGCCTACGAGCAGTACTTC. V usage is TRBV10-1 and J usage is TRBJ2-7; a weak D match, TRBD1 (6 bases). This CDR3 contains 14 residues. V shed 6 bases and J shed 2 bases, with 14 bases lying between them. Germline-derived CDR1 and CDR2 are WNHNN and SYGVQD (reference sequence).

This clone has a count of ten or more. The V call is TRBV6-4, the J call TRBJ2-3, with D possibly being TRBD1 (6 bases). V lost 0 bases and J 4 bases, leaving 11 bases between the germline ends. Germline loops: CDR1 MRHNA, CDR2 SNTAGT. This CDR3 is built from 15 residues. The CDR3 coding sequence is TGTGCCAGCAGTGACTCTTCAGGGGCGGCAGATACGCAGTATTTT. Residues: CASSDSSGAADTQYF.

This clone came up many times. This chain uses TRBV5-1 with TRBJ2-3; D is ambiguous. There are 14 residues in the CDR3. Germline V gene data show CDR1 as SGHRS and CDR2 as YFSETQ. V was shortened by 0 bases and J by 2 bases, with 7 bases between the two germline ends. The CDR3 nucleotides are TGCGCCAGCAGCTTGGCTGTAAACACAGATACGCAGTATTTT. Translation: CASSLAVNTDTQYF.

Many counts were recorded for this clone. This chain uses TRBV12-5 with TRBJ2-1; 8 bases are shared with TRBD1. Trimming removed 1 base from V and 1 base from J; junction bases left unmatched: 0. This CDR3 has 15 residues. Germline V gives CDR1 LGHNT, CDR2 FRNRAP. CDR3 residues: CASGLGQGSYNEQFF. CDR3 DNA: TGTGCTAGTGGTTTGGGACAGGGGTCCTACAATGAGCAGTTCTTC.

This clone has more than one count but fewer than ten. The rearrangement uses TRBV2 and TRBJ1-2; D perhaps matches TRBD1 (5 bases). The CDR3 has 13 amino acids. Germline CDR1 and CDR2: SNHLY and FYNNEI. The V gene lost 6 bases and the J gene lost 1 base, with 9 bases spanning the gap. As DNA, the CDR3 is TGTGCCAGCAGGGGGGTTTATAACTATGGCTACACCTTC. Translating gives CASRGVYNYGYTF.

This clone was counted between two and nine times. V gene TRBV12-3 or TRBV12-4 combines with J gene TRBJ1-5; 10 positions agree with TRBD1. V lost 6 bases and J lost 2; bases outside the gene matches: 4. The CDR3 totals 15 residues. CDR3 in amino acids: CASSPGTGGNQPQHF. In DNA, the CDR3 is TGTGCCAGCAGCCCCGGGACAGGGGGCAATCAGCCCCAGCATTTT.

Of note for this clone: Other nucleotide sequences in the sample specify the same CDR3. The chain recombines TRBV6-4 with TRBJ1-1; D is uncertain. V lost 2 bases to trimming and J lost 4 bases, with 17 bases between them. In germline, CDR1 is MRHNA, CDR2 SNTAGT. This CDR3 has 16 residues. CDR3 sequence: CASSDAFPGGSTEAFF. CDR3 DNA sequence: TGTGCCAGCAGTGACGCCTTTCCGGGTGGGAGCACTGAAGCTTTCTTT.

This clone was recorded at least ten times. The chain recombines TRBV9 with TRBJ2-5; no clear D gene. V was trimmed by 5 bases and J by 5 bases, leaving 7 bases between them. The CDR3 runs to 11 residues. Germline V lookup: CDR1 SGDLS, CDR2 YYNGEE. The CDR3, as DNA: TGTGCCAGCAGTGCTGGGGAGACCCAGTACTTC. Encoded protein: CASSAGETQYF.

The genes are TRBV28 and TRBJ1-5; no definite D call. This CDR3 comprises 15 residues. Trimming left V 3 bases short and J 4 bases short, with 13 bases between. Germline assignment: CDR1 MDHEN and CDR2 SYDVKM. CDR3 residues: CASSFEGLGNQPQHF. CDR3 in DNA: TGTGCCAGCAGTTTTGAGGGATTGGGTAATCAGCCCCAGCATTTT. The full variable domain, rest sourced from reference TRBV28 and TRBJ1-5, is DVKVTQSSRYLVKRTGEKVFLECVQDMDHENMFWYRQDPGLGLRLIYFSYDVKMKEKGDIPEGYSVSREKKERFSLILESASTNQTSMYLCASSFEGLGNQPQHFGDGTRLSIL.

Many counts were recorded for this clone. The chain carries TRBV7-9 and TRBJ1-6; D is undetermined. Per germline, CDR1 SEHNR and CDR2 FQNEAQ (reference sequence). The V end was cut by 5 bases, the J end by 5 bases, with 7 bases between. The CDR3 is 13 amino acids. CDR3 region: CASSPLNNSPLHF. The CDR3 DNA reads as TGTGCCAGCAGCCCCTTGAATAATTCACCCCTCCACTTT.